A single sample gave rise to the 25 T cell receptor beta chains below, sequenced in a study of blood T cell repertoires in COVID-19. The method was immunoSEQ multiplex PCR; TCRdb's version includes in-frame clones alone and lacks a portion of them. Among 150,000 to 200,000 clones listed, around nine tenths were seen once. Source material: PBMCs or T cells enriched from blood (not recorded which). The receptors originated from a young woman who had recovered from COVID-19.

The chain links TRBV29-1 to TRBJ2-1; D uncertain. Germline CDR1 is SQVTM and CDR2 is ANQGSEA. V was clipped by 2 bases and J by 5 bases, with 10 bases between them. The CDR3 loop spans 13 amino acids. The CDR3 nucleotides are TGCAGCGTTGAAAAACTGAATCACAATGAGCAGTTCTTC. This translates into CSVEKLNHNEQFF.

The rearrangement links TRBV4-3 to TRBJ2-1; 11 bases line up with TRBD2. This CDR3 comprises 21 residues. J gave up 2 bases and V 1 base, and 16 bases lay outside the gene matches. CDR1 is LGHNA and CDR2 is YSLEER in the germline V gene. The CDR3 DNA sequence: TGCGCCAGCAGCCAAGGTGGGGCGGCATTACTAGCGGGAGTCCCCTACAATGAGCAGTTCTTC. It specifies CASSQGGAALLAGVPYNEQFF.

This clone was detected only once. V is TRBV28 and J is TRBJ2-7; 9 bases fit TRBD2. CDR1 and CDR2 (germline): MDHEN, SYDVKM. After removal of 4 bases from V and 6 bases from J, the junction contained 7 bases not matched to a gene. This CDR3 is built from 14 residues. As DNA, the CDR3 is TGTGCCAGCAGTTCCCGCGGGGGGGGGATCGAGCAGTACTTC. Encoded protein: CASSSRGGGIEQYF.

The chain couples TRBV7-9 to TRBJ1-2, with 8 bases that match TRBD1. V shed 4 bases, J shed 5 bases, and the junction held 9 bases outside the gene matches. The germline V gene encodes CDR1 SEHNR and CDR2 FQNEAQ (reference sequence). The CDR3 covers 15 residues. In DNA form, the CDR3 reads TGTGCCAGCAGCTCCGGCACAGGGGGAGCTTATGGCTACACCTTC. It is translated as CASSSGTGGAYGYTF.

The chain recombines TRBV4-1 with TRBJ2-5; D is unclear. Trimming removed 1 base at V and 5 bases at J, with 8 bases between. Germline assignment: CDR1 MGHRA and CDR2 YSYEKL. This CDR3 has 13 amino acids. The CDR3 region is CASSQVYSETQYF. The CDR3 DNA reads TGCGCCAGCAGCCAAGTCTATTCGGAGACCCAGTACTTC.

The V call is TRBV24-1, the J call TRBJ1-1, with TRBD1 matching over 8 bases. The trim removed 7 bases at V and 4 bases at J, leaving 7 bases unmatched. This CDR3 spans 14 amino acids. Germline CDR1 and CDR2: KGHDR and SFDVKD. The CDR3 loop reads CATRPGGTGTEAFF. DNA of the CDR3: TGTGCCACCAGACCAGGGGGCACGGGCACTGAAGCTTTCTTT.

V is TRBV6-5 and J is TRBJ2-2; D is unclear. V lost 9 bases and J 7 bases, leaving 9 bases between the germline ends. Germline V CDR1 and CDR2: MNHEY, SVGAGI. This CDR3 region has 11 residues. The CDR3: CARALDGELFF. CDR3 nucleotides: TGTGCCAGAGCTCTCGACGGGGAGCTGTTTTTT.

The V call is TRBV15, the J call TRBJ2-1; D is perhaps TRBD1 (5 bases). The V end was cut by 1 base, the J end by 6 bases, with 10 bases between. Looked up from germline, CDR1 is LNHNV and CDR2 is YYDKDF (reference sequence). This CDR3 region has 14 residues. The CDR3 spells CATSRVGRTNEQFF. The CDR3 region has the DNA TGTGCCACCAGCAGAGTGGGGCGGACCAATGAGCAGTTCTTC.

The J gene is TRBJ1-6, the V gene TRBV6-2 or TRBV6-3; tentatively, D is TRBD1 (6 bases). With 2 bases removed from V and 11 bases from J, the gap between germline ends came to 19 bases. CDR3 length equals 16 residues. Germline V CDR1 and CDR2: MNHEY, SVGEGT. CDR3 sequence reads: CASSYTGTSVTAPLHF. DNA of the CDR3: TGTGCCAGCAGTTACACAGGGACATCTGTAACGGCACCCCTCCACTTT.

The chain carries TRBV5-6 and TRBJ1-5, with D hard to call. CDR1 is SGHDT, CDR2 YYEEEE, per germline. This CDR3 spans 15 amino acids. Between the trimmed V and J ends, which lost 0 bases and 3 bases, there was a span of 10 bases. The CDR3 loop reads CASSLGPGNNQPQHF. In nucleotides, the CDR3 is TGTGCCAGCAGCTTGGGCCCCGGGAACAATCAGCCCCAGCATTTT.

V and J are TRBV11-1 and TRBJ2-5; D is uncertain. V dropped 2 bases and J dropped 2 bases, with 9 bases sitting between them. CDR3 size: 14 residues. Germline-derived CDR1 and CDR2 are SGHAT and FQDESV (reference sequence). The CDR3 region is CASSLHVQQETQYF. In DNA, the CDR3 is TGTGCCAGCAGCTTACATGTGCAGCAAGAGACCCAGTACTTC.

The chain links TRBV7-3 to TRBJ2-1; 10 bases line up with TRBD2. Unmatched junction bases numbered 10, after V lost 5 bases and J lost 9 bases. The germline V gene encodes CDR1 SGHTA and CDR2 FQGTGA. There are 15 residues in the CDR3. The CDR3 loop reads CASSPRASGSGEQFF. For the CDR3, the DNA is TGTGCCAGCAGCCCAAGGGCTAGCGGGAGCGGTGAGCAGTTCTTC.

The V and J genes are TRBV7-9 and TRBJ2-3; D unresolved. The V gene's germline CDR1 is SEHNR and CDR2 FQNEAQ (reference sequence). The CDR3 has 17 residues. Between the trimmed V and J ends, which lost 4 bases and 2 bases, there was a span of 19 bases. The chain's CDR3 is CASSSRLGDGLTDTQYF. The DNA for the CDR3 is TGTGCCAGCAGCTCGCGGCTAGGAGACGGCCTCACAGATACGCAGTATTTT.

The chain has TRBV5-1 and TRBJ1-1; D gene uncertain. CDR1 and CDR2 from the germline V gene are SGHRS and YFSETQ. This CDR3 region has 13 residues. Trimming pared 0 bases from V and 2 bases from J, leaving 5 bases between. The CDR3 DNA reads TGCGCCAGCAGCTTGGGCAGAAACACTGAAGCTTTCTTT. Its protein product is CASSLGRNTEAFF.

V gene TRBV7-9 combines with J gene TRBJ1-1; D unresolved. The CDR3 is 14 amino acids. The germline V and J ends were trimmed by 3 bases and 4 bases, with 12 bases remaining between them. The germline V gene has CDR1 SEHNR and CDR2 FQNEAQ (reference sequence). Here the CDR3 reads CASSFDPASTEAFF. CDR3 nucleotide sequence: TGTGCCAGCAGCTTCGATCCGGCTAGCACTGAAGCTTTCTTT.

The chain combines TRBV18 with TRBJ1-3; 7 nucleotides line up with TRBD1. CDR1 and CDR2 (germline): KGHSH, LQKENI. The CDR3 spans 16 residues. The V segment lost 3 bases and the J segment 0 bases; nucleotides outside the gene matches: 5. CDR3 in amino acids: CASSPAGQSSGNTIYF. The CDR3, as DNA: TGTGCCAGCTCACCGGCGGGACAGAGCTCTGGAAACACCATATATTTT.

This clone was seen a handful of times. The V and J genes are TRBV27 and TRBJ2-7; D possibly corresponds to TRBD2 (7 bases). The V and J ends lost 2 bases and 0 bases respectively, with 14 bases between them. The CDR3 has 16 amino acids. Germline V gene data show CDR1 as MNHEY and CDR2 as SMNVEV (reference sequence). CDR3 amino acids: CASSLTRGAISYEQYF. The CDR3 nucleotides read TGTGCCAGCAGTTTAACTCGGGGGGCGATCTCCTACGAGCAGTACTTC.

This clone was seen once. This sequence joins TRBV20-1 and TRBJ2-7; 10 bases match TRBD1. The CDR3 has 15 residues. Germline V lookup: CDR1 DFQATT, CDR2 SNEGSKA (reference sequence). J gave up 5 bases and V 3 bases, and 10 bases lay outside the gene matches. CDR3 residues: CSASSWDRGMNEQYF. The CDR3 DNA is TGCAGTGCTAGTTCATGGGACAGGGGAATGAACGAGCAGTACTTC.

The chain links TRBV4-1 to TRBJ2-1, with TRBD2 matching over 11 bases. The CDR3 runs 16 residues. J was trimmed by 7 bases and V by 1 base; bases with no gene match: 6. Germline V gene sequence: CDR1 MGHRA, CDR2 YSYEKL. The CDR3 sequence: CASSQGPASGRNEQFF. As DNA, the CDR3 is TGCGCCAGCAGCCAAGGCCCCGCTAGCGGGAGGAATGAGCAGTTCTTC.

The chain couples TRBV24-1 to TRBJ2-3; D possibly corresponds to TRBD2 (6 bases). The CDR3 spans 14 residues. CDR1 is KGHDR, CDR2 SFDVKD, per germline. This CDR3 is CAGLMKESTDTQYF. The CDR3 DNA follows: TGTGCGGGACTTATGAAGGAGAGCACAGATACGCAGTATTTT.

This chain uses TRBV28 with TRBJ2-2; 7 bases are shared with TRBD1. This CDR3 is 13 amino acids long. The germline gives CDR1 MDHEN, CDR2 SYDVKM. The V gene end was trimmed by 6 bases and the J gene end by 5 bases; junction bases not matched to a gene: 3. This chain's CDR3 is CASRPQGTGELFF. In DNA form, the CDR3 reads TGTGCCAGCAGACCACAGGGGACCGGGGAGCTGTTTTTT.

V usage is TRBV18 and J usage is TRBJ2-5; TRBD1 matches 7 bases. Germline CDR1 is KGHSH and CDR2 is LQKENI. The V gene end was trimmed by 4 bases and the J gene end by 3 bases; junction bases not matched to a gene: 11. This CDR3 spans 16 amino acids. The CDR3 nucleotides read TGTGCCAGCTCACTTCTATCCGGGACAGATAAAGAGACCCAGTACTTC. Amino acid sequence: CASSLLSGTDKETQYF.

This chain links TRBV27 with TRBJ2-7, with D perhaps TRBD2 (6 bases). The germline gives CDR1 MNHEY, CDR2 SMNVEV (reference sequence). The CDR3 extends over 13 amino acids. V dropped 3 bases and J dropped 2 bases, with 8 bases sitting between them. CDR3 in DNA: TGTGCCAGCAGTTTGGGACTTACCTACGAGCAGTACTTC. Its translation: CASSLGLTYEQYF.

V usage is TRBV7-9 and J usage is TRBJ2-2; possibly TRBD2 for D (6 bases). The germline gives CDR1 SEHNR, CDR2 FQNEAQ (reference sequence). This CDR3 region has 17 residues. V lost 4 bases, J lost 0 bases, and 15 bases lay in between. CDR3 in amino acids: CASSSPRAGTNTGELFF. The CDR3 region has the DNA TGTGCCAGCAGCTCCCCCCGGGCGGGAACGAACACCGGGGAGCTGTTTTTT.

This chain links TRBV7-3 with TRBJ2-1; D unclear. This CDR3 has 13 residues. Trimming took off 2 bases at V and 3 bases at J, with 5 bases between the two ends. The germline gives CDR1 SGHTA, CDR2 FQGTGA. DNA for the CDR3: TGTGCCAGCAGCTTAGGCAGCTACAATGAGCAGTTCTTC. Amino acid sequence: CASSLGSYNEQFF.